This is a list of T cell receptor beta chains from one sample in a study of CD8 T cells in Susac syndrome. One entry per CDR3 protein, called by TCRdb with MiXCR from the immunoSEQ multiplex PCR reads. Here the sample spans about 120,000 distinct CDR3 sequences, approximately 96% being singletons. Sample: CD4+ T cells from PBMCs. The receptors originated from a human donor with Susac syndrome. CDR3s include the opening cysteine and the closing phenylalanine or tryptophan. A D gene is named only where the DNA matches it firmly. Clone size is given for some rows only: seen once, a few or many times, or a class if the clone is expanded.

J gene: TRBJ1-2
clone size: -
D gene: -
V gene: TRBV30
CDR3 protein: CAWSGDTLYGYTF
CDR3 DNA: TGTGCCTGGAGTGGCGACACTCTCTATGGCTACACCTTC

J gene: TRBJ2-1
clone size: -
D gene: -
V gene: TRBV20-1
CDR3 protein: CSARRTGSYNEQFF
CDR3 DNA: TGCAGTGCCCGCCGCACGGGATCCTACAATGAGCAGTTCTTC

J gene: TRBJ2-5
clone size: once
D gene: TRBD2
V gene: TRBV3-1
CDR3 protein: CASSQGGSETQYF
CDR3 DNA: TGTGCCAGCAGCCAAGGCGGGAGTGAGACCCAGTACTTC

J gene: TRBJ2-1
clone size: -
D gene: -
V gene: TRBV7-2
CDR3 protein: CASSPPKMGNEQFF
CDR3 DNA: TGTGCCAGCAGCCCACCGAAAATGGGCAATGAGCAGTTCTTC

J gene: TRBJ1-1
clone size: -
D gene: -
V gene: TRBV6-5
CDR3 protein: CASSPSLGARTEAFF
CDR3 DNA: TGTGCCAGCAGTCCAAGTTTGGGGGCCCGGACCGAAGCTTTCTTT

J gene: TRBJ2-3
clone size: -
D gene: -
V gene: TRBV6-5
CDR3 protein: CASSRTQGRTDTQYF
CDR3 DNA: TGTGCCAGCAGCCGAACACAGGGCCGGACAGATACGCAGTATTTT

J gene: TRBJ1-5
clone size: -
D gene: -
V gene: TRBV4-2
CDR3 protein: CASSREGDSNQPQHF
CDR3 DNA: TGTGCCAGCAGCCGAGAGGGCGATAGCAATCAGCCCCAGCATTTT

J gene: TRBJ2-1
clone size: -
D gene: TRBD2
V gene: TRBV7-2
CDR3 protein: CASSLALAGRYNEQFF
CDR3 DNA: TGTGCCAGCAGCTTAGCGCTAGCGGGACGATACAATGAGCAGTTCTTC

J gene: TRBJ1-2
clone size: -
D gene: -
V gene: TRBV5-1
CDR3 protein: CASSYGGASEGYTF
CDR3 DNA: TGCGCCAGCAGCTACGGCGGAGCGAGTGAGGGCTACACCTTC

J gene: TRBJ1-2
clone size: -
D gene: -
V gene: TRBV6-1
CDR3 protein: CASRMARNYGYTF
CDR3 DNA: TGTGCCAGCAGAATGGCCAGGAACTATGGCTACACCTTC

J gene: TRBJ2-3
clone size: -
D gene: -
V gene: TRBV27
CDR3 protein: CASSLRLGVTQYF
CDR3 DNA: TGTGCCAGCAGTTTAAGACTAGGAGTCACGCAGTATTTT

J gene: TRBJ2-1
clone size: once
D gene: TRBD2
V gene: TRBV11-2
CDR3 protein: CASIAGGASSVYNEQFF
CDR3 DNA: TGTGCCAGCATTGCCGGGGGGGCTAGCTCGGTCTACAATGAGCAGTTCTTC

J gene: TRBJ2-2
clone size: -
D gene: TRBD1
V gene: TRBV5-6
CDR3 protein: CASSSAFGTGISGELFF
CDR3 DNA: TGTGCCAGCAGCTCAGCTTTTGGGACAGGGATCTCCGGGGAGCTGTTTTTT

J gene: TRBJ2-1
clone size: -
D gene: -
V gene: TRBV20-1
CDR3 protein: CSAIPGGPYNEQFF
CDR3 DNA: TGCAGTGCTATTCCAGGGGGGCCCTACAATGAGCAGTTCTTC

J gene: TRBJ2-7
clone size: -
D gene: -
V gene: TRBV7-2
CDR3 protein: CASSPSQYYEQYF
CDR3 DNA: TGTGCCAGCAGTCCAAGCCAGTACTACGAGCAGTACTTC

J gene: TRBJ2-5
clone size: -
D gene: -
V gene: TRBV20-1
CDR3 protein: CSTTKGTLGETQYF
CDR3 DNA: TGCAGTACGACAAAGGGGACTTTGGGAGAGACCCAGTACTTC

J gene: TRBJ1-3
clone size: -
D gene: -
V gene: TRBV9
CDR3 protein: CASSAGHSSGNTIYF
CDR3 DNA: TGTGCCAGCAGCGCGGGACATAGCTCTGGAAACACCATATATTTT

J gene: TRBJ2-2
clone size: once
D gene: TRBD1
V gene: TRBV29-1
CDR3 protein: CSVSSGTDETANTGELFF
CDR3 DNA: TGCAGCGTCTCCTCCGGGACAGATGAAACCGCGAACACCGGGGAGCTGTTTTTT

J gene: TRBJ1-2
clone size: -
D gene: -
V gene: TRBV28
CDR3 protein: CASSLYSLYGYTF
CDR3 DNA: TGTGCCAGCAGTTTATACAGCCTCTATGGCTACACCTTC

J gene: TRBJ2-2
clone size: -
D gene: -
V gene: TRBV3-1
CDR3 protein: CASSRGARGSATGELFF
CDR3 DNA: TGTGCCAGCAGCCGAGGGGCGAGGGGGAGTGCCACCGGGGAGCTGTTTTTT

J gene: TRBJ2-3
clone size: -
D gene: -
V gene: TRBV7-9
CDR3 protein: CASSSGQTLTDTQYF
CDR3 DNA: TGTGCCAGCAGCTCTGGACAGACCCTCACAGATACGCAGTATTTT

J gene: TRBJ2-5
clone size: -
D gene: -
V gene: TRBV14
CDR3 protein: CASSHPEGRVEETQYF
CDR3 DNA: TGTGCCAGCAGCCACCCTGAGGGGCGGGTCGAAGAGACCCAGTACTTC

J gene: TRBJ2-1
clone size: -
D gene: -
V gene: TRBV19
CDR3 protein: CASASLYEQFF
CDR3 DNA: TGTGCCAGTGCTAGTCTCTATGAGCAGTTCTTC

J gene: TRBJ1-1
clone size: -
D gene: -
V gene: TRBV7-3
CDR3 protein: CASSPRVGLNTEAFF
CDR3 DNA: TGTGCCAGCAGCCCACGAGTCGGATTGAACACTGAAGCTTTCTTT

J gene: TRBJ2-7
clone size: -
D gene: -
V gene: TRBV9
CDR3 protein: CASSVSGSSKQYF
CDR3 DNA: TGTGCCAGCAGCGTCTCAGGGTCCTCTAAGCAGTACTTC

J gene: TRBJ1-5
clone size: -
D gene: -
V gene: TRBV30
CDR3 protein: CAWSTGWLQPQHF
CDR3 DNA: TGTGCCTGGAGTACGGGTTGGCTTCAGCCCCAGCATTTT